This T cell receptor (beta chain) appears in the sequencing data of a study of T cell repertoires in cytomegalovirus infection. Study information: Selected CMV epitopes included recently identified HLA-C-restricted ones as well as well-studied HLA-B-restricted ones. CMV infection and matching HLA type were both indicated by public TCR beta signatures. Study findings and constraints: CMV carriers having the relevant HLA were flagged by cumulative public TCR beta family frequency.

TCRdb re-called the reads through MiXCR, storing one row per CDR3 protein. The table shows a few hundred thousand distinct CDR3 sequences, with about 40% occurring only once. V shed 6 bases and J 1 base; nucleotides not matched to a gene: 7. Germline values: CDR1 SNHLY, CDR2 FYNNEI. The CDR3 contains 15 residues. In the case of this clonotype: Antigen: not known.

The gene calls are TRBV2 and TRBJ2-5; 8 nucleotides line up with TRBD1. Sample: cultured PBMCs, taken from culture after CMV antigen stimulation. The clonotype comes from a human donor in good health (CMV status not recorded). Some clones in this sample may be carry-over from other donors' samples. The CDR3 coding sequence is TGTGCCAGCAGCCAAACTACAGGGGGCCAAGAGACCCAGTACTTC. Translated: CASSQTTGGQETQYF.